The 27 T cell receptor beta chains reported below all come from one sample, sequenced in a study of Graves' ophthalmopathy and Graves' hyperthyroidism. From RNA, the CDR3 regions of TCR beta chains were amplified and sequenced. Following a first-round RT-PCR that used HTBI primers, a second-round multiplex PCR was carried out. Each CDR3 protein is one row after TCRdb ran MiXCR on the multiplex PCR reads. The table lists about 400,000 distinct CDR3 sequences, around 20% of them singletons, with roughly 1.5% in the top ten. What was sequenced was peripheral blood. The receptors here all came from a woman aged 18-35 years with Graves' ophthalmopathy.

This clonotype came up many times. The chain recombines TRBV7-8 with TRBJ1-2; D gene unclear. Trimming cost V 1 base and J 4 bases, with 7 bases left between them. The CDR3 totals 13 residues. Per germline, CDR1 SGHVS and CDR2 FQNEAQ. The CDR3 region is CASSLGPTYGYTF. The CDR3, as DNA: TGTGCCAGCAGCTTAGGACCTACCTATGGCTACACCTTC. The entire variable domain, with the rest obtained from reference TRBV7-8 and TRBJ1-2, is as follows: GAGVSQSPRYKVAKRGQDVALRCDPISGHVSLFWYQQALGQGPEFLTYFQNEAQLDKSGLPSDRFFAERPEGSVSTLKIQRTQQEDSAVYLCASSLGPTYGYTFGSGTRLTVV.

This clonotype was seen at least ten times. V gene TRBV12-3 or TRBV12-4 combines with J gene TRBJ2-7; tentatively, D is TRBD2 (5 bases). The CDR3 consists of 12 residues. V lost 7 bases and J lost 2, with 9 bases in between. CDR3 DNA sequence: TGTGCCAGCAACCGGGGTCCCTACGAGCAGTACTTC. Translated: CASNRGPYEQYF.

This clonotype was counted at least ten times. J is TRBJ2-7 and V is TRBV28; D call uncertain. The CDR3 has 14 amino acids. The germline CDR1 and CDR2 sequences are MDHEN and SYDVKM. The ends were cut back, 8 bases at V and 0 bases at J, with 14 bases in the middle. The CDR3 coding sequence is TGTGCCAGCCGGACGGCTCCGAACTCCTACGAGCAGTACTTC. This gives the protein CASRTAPNSYEQYF. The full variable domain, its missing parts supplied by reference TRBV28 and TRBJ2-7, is DVKVTQSSRYLVKRTGEKVFLECVQDMDHENMFWYRQDPGLGLRLIYFSYDVKMKEKGDIPEGYSVSREKKERFSLILESASTNQTSMYLCASRTAPNSYEQYFGPGTRLTVT.

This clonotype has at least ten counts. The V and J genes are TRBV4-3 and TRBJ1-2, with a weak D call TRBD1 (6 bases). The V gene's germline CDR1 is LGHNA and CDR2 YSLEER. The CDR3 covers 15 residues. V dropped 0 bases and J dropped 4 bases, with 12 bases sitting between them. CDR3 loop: CASSQDRTAFYGYTF. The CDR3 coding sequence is TGCGCCAGCAGCCAAGACAGGACAGCGTTCTATGGCTACACCTTC.

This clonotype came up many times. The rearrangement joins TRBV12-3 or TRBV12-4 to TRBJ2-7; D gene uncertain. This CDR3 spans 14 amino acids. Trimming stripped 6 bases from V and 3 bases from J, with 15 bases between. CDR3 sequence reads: CASSPLRPLYEQYF. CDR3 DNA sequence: TGTGCCAGCAGCCCCTTACGACCTCTCTACGAGCAGTACTTC.

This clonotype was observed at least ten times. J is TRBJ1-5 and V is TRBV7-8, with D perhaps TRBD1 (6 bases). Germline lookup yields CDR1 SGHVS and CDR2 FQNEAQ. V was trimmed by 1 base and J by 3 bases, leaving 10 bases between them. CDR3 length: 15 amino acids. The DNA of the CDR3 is TGTGCCAGCAGCTTAGTGCGGGGGCCCAATCAGCCCCAGCATTTT. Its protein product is CASSLVRGPNQPQHF. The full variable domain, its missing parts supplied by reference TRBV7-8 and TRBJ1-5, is GAGVSQSPRYKVAKRGQDVALRCDPISGHVSLFWYQQALGQGPEFLTYFQNEAQLDKSGLPSDRFFAERPEGSVSTLKIQRTQQEDSAVYLCASSLVRGPNQPQHFGDGTRLSIL.

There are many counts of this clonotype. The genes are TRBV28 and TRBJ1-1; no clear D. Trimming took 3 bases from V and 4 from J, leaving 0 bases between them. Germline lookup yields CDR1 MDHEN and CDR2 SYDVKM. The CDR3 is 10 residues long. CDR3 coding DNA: TGTGCCAGCAGTTTCACTGAAGCTTTCTTT. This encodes CASSFTEAFF.

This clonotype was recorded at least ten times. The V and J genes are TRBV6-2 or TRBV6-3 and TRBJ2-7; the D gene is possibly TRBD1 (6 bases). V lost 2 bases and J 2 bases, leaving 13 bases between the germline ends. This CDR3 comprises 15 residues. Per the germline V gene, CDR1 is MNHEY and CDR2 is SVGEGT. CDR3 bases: TGTGCCAGCAGTTACAAGAGGGACATCCCCTACGAGCAGTACTTC. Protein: CASSYKRDIPYEQYF.

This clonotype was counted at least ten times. The CDR3 spells CASGKGFAGELFF. The CDR3 nucleotides are TGTGCCAGCGGGAAGGGGTTCGCCGGGGAGCTGTTTTTT. V usage is TRBV25-1 and J usage is TRBJ2-2, with D possibly matching TRBD1 (5 bases). Trimming shortened V by 8 bases and J by 6 bases, and 13 bases separated the two germline ends. The CDR3 runs 13 residues. Germline V gene lookup returns CDR1 MGHDK and CDR2 SYGVNS.

The CDR3, as DNA: TGTGCCAGCAGTTGGGCAGGCCTCGAGCAGTACTTC. Its protein is CASSWAGLEQYF. V gene TRBV12-3 or TRBV12-4 combines with J gene TRBJ2-7; no clear D. The V gene lost 4 bases and the J gene lost 6 bases, with 10 bases spanning the gap. The CDR3 extends over 12 amino acids.

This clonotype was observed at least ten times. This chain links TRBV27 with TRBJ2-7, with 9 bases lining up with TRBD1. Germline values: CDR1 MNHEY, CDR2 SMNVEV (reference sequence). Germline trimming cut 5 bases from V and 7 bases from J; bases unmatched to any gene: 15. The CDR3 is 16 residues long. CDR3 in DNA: TGTGCCAGCAGTCCTCACCGGGACAGGGCCCCGGGGGAGCAGTACTTC. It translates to CASSPHRDRAPGEQYF.

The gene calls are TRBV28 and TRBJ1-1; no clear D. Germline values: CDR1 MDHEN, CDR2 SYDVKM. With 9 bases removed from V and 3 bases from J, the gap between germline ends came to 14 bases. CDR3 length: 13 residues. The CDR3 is CARPYGEDTEAFF. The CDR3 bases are TGTGCCAGGCCTTATGGGGAGGACACTGAAGCTTTCTTT.

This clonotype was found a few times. As DNA, the CDR3 is TGTGCCAGCAGTTTCCGGGACAGGTTCCAGCCCCAGCATTTT. This encodes CASSFRDRFQPQHF. The genes are TRBV6-5 and TRBJ1-5; TRBD1 matches at 8 bases. Germline CDR1 is MNHEY and CDR2 is SVGAGI. With V trimmed by 4 bases and J by 7 bases, 6 bases remained unmatched. CDR3 length: 14 residues.

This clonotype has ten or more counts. CDR3 sequence (DNA): TGTGCCAGCAGCATTACAGGGGTTGGGGCCAACGTCCTGACTTTC. Its protein is CASSITGVGANVLTF. The chain combines TRBV7-2 with TRBJ2-6, with 7 nucleotides matching TRBD1. Germline CDR1 is SGHTA and CDR2 is FQGNSA. The CDR3 runs 15 residues. V shed 5 bases and J 3 bases; nucleotides not matched to a gene: 4. The full variable domain, in which reference TRBV7-2 and TRBJ2-6 provide the parts outside the CDR3, is GAGVSQSPSNKVTEKGKDVELRCDPISGHTALYWYRQSLGQGLEFLIYFQGNSAPDKSGLPSDRFSAERTGGSVSTLTIQRTQQEDSAVYLCASSITGVGANVLTFGAGSRLTVL.

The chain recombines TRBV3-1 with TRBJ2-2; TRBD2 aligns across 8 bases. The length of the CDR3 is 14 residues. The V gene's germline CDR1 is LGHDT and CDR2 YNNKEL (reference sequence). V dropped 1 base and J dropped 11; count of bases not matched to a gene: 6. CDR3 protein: CASSQGTSLIELFF. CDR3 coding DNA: TGTGCCAGCAGCCAAGGGACTAGCCTCATAGAGCTGTTTTTT.

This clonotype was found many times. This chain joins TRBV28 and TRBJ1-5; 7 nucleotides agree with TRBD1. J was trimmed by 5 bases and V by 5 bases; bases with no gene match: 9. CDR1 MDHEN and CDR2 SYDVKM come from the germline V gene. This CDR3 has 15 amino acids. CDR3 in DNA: TGTGCCAGCAGTACCCCGGGGACAGCCGATCAGCCCCAGCATTTT. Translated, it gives CASSTPGTADQPQHF.

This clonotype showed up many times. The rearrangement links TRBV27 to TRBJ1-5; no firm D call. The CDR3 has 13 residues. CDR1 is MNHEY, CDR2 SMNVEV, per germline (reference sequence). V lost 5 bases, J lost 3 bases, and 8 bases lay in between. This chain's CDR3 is CASSPVFNQPQHF. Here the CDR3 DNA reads TGTGCCAGCAGTCCCGTTTTCAATCAGCCCCAGCATTTT.

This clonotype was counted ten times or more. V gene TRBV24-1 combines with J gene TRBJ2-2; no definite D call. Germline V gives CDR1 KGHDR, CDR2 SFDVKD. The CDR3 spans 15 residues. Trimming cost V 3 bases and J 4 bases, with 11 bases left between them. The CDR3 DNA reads TGTGCCACCAGTGATCCCCGGGCCTCCACCGGGGAGCTGTTTTTT. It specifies CATSDPRASTGELFF.

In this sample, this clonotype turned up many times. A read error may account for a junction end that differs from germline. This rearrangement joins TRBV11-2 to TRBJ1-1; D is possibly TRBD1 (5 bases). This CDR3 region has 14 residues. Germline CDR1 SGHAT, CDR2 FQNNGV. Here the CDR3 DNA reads TGTGCCAGCAGCTTAGACCGTTTTCAGGGTGAAACTTTCTTT. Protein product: CASSLDRFQGETFF. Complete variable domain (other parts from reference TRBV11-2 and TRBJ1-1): EAGVAQSPRYKIIEKRQSVAFWCNPISGHATLYWYQQILGQGPKLLIQFQNNGVVDDSQLPKDRFSAERLKGVDSTLKIQPAKLEDSAVYLCASSLDRFQGETFFGQGTRLTVV.

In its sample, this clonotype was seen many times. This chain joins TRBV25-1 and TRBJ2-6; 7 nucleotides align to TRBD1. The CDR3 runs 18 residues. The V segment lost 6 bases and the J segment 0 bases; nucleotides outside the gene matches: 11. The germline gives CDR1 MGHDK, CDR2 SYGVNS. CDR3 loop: CASSPTPGQNSGANVLTF. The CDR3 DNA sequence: TGTGCCAGCAGCCCCACCCCGGGACAGAACTCTGGGGCCAACGTCCTGACTTTC. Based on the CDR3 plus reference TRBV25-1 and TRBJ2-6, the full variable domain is EADIYQTPRYLVIGTGKKITLECSQTMGHDKMYWYQQDPGMELHLIHYSYGVNSTEKGDLSSESTVSRIRTEHFPLTLESARPSHTSQYLCASSPTPGQNSGANVLTFGAGSRLTVL.

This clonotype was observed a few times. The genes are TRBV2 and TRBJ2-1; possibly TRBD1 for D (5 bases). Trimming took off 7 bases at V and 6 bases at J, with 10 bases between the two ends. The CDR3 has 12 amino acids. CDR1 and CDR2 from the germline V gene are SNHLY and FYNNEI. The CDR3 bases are TGTGCCAGCACGTGGGGCCCCAATGAGCAGTTCTTC. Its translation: CASTWGPNEQFF.

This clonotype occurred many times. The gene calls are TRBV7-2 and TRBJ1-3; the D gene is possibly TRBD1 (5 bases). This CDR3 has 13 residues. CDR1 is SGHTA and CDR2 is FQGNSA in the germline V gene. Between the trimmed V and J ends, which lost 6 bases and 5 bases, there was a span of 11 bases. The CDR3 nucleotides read TGTGCCAGCAGTCCGGGACTTCGAAACACCATATATTTT. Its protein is CASSPGLRNTIYF.

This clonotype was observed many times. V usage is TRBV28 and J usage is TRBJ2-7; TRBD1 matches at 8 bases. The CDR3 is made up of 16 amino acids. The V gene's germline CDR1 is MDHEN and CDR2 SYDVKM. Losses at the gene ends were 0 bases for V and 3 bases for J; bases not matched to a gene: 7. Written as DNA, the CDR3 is TGTGCCAGCAGTTTATGGGCCGACAGGGGTCTCTACGAGCAGTACTTC. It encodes CASSLWADRGLYEQYF.

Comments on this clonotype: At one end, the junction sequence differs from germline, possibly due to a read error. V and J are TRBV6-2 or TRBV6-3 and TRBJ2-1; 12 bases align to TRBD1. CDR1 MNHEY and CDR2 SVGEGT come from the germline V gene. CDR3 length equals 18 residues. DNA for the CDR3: TGTGCCAGCTTCCGGGACAGGGGGCTAGGAGGCTCCTACAATGAACAGTTCTTC. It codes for CASFRDRGLGGSYNEQFF.

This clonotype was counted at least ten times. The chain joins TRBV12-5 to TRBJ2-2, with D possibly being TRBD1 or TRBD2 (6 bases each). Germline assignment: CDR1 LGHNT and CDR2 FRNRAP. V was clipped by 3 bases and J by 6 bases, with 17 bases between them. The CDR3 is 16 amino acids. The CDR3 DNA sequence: TGTGCTAGTGGTTTTTTACTAATGGGGGGCTCCGGGGAGCTGTTTTTT. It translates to CASGFLLMGGSGELFF. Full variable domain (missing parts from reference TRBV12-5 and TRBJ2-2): DARVTQTPRHKVTEMGQEVTMRCQPILGHNTVFWYRQTMMQGLELLAYFRNRAPLDDSGMPKDRFSAEMPDATLATLKIQPSEPRDSAVYFCASGFLLMGGSGELFFGEGSRLTVL.

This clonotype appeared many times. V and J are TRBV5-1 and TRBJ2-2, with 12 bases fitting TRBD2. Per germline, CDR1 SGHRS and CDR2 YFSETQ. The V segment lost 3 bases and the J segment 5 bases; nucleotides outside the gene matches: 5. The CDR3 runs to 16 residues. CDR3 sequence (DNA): TGCGCCAGCAGCTCGACTAGCGGGAGAACGACCGGGGAGCTGTTTTTT. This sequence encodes CASSSTSGRTTGELFF.

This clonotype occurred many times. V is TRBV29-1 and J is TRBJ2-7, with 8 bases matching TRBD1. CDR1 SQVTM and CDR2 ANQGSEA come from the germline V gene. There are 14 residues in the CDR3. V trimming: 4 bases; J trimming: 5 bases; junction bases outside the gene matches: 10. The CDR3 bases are TGCAGCGTTGGATGGGCAGGGGGCAGGGACGAGCAGTACTTC. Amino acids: CSVGWAGGRDEQYF.